These T cell receptor beta chains were read from a single sample in a study of T cells in Graves' hyperthyroidism and ophthalmopathy. TCRdb re-analysed the multiplex PCR reads in MiXCR, keeping a single row per CDR3 protein. Of hundreds of thousands of distinct CDR3 sequences in the sample, roughly 15% were seen once. The sequenced sample was blood. The receptors stem from a woman aged 18-29 years with Graves' hyperthyroidism. CDR3s include the opening cysteine and the closing phenylalanine or tryptophan. D genes are given only for firm matches. Size values are once, few and many counts, or a class for expanded clones, and some rows have none.

TRBD1	TRBV27	17	many	TRBJ1-6	CASSSPLQGARNSPLHF	TGTGCCAGCAGTTCCCCTTTGCAGGGGGCTCGGAATTCACCCCTCCACTTT
.	TRBV7-2	15	few	TRBJ2-6	CASSFRVSGANVLTF	TGTGCCAGCAGCTTTAGGGTCTCTGGGGCCAACGTCCTGACTTTC
TRBD2	TRBV29-1	14	.	TRBJ2-1	CSVGLAGGRNEQFF	TGCAGCGTCGGACTAGCGGGAGGGAGGAATGAGCAGTTCTTC
.	TRBV9	15	few	TRBJ2-7	CASSSSRGPSYEQYF	TGTGCCAGCAGCTCCAGCAGGGGCCCTTCCTACGAGCAGTACTTC
.	TRBV20-1	13	many	TRBJ2-7	CSASTPGTYEQYF	TGCAGTGCTAGTACCCCTGGGACCTACGAGCAGTACTTC
.	TRBV11-2	15	many	TRBJ1-2	CASSLEAGALWGYTF	TGTGCCAGCAGCTTAGAAGCGGGTGCCTTATGGGGCTACACCTTC
TRBD2	TRBV5-1	16	few	TRBJ2-1	CASSSTSGSLNDEQFF	TGCGCCAGCAGCTCGACTAGCGGGAGTCTGAACGATGAGCAGTTCTTC
.	TRBV9	15	.	TRBJ2-3	CASSVFEYSTDTQYF	TGTGCCAGCAGCGTCTTTGAGTACAGCACAGATACGCAGTATTTT
TRBD2	TRBV28	19	many	TRBJ2-7	CASSFQIRLAGALSYEQYF	TGTGCCAGCAGTTTTCAGATACGACTAGCGGGGGCCCTATCCTACGAGCAGTACTTC
TRBD1	TRBV16	15	many	TRBJ1-2	CASSQSRQGGYGYTF	TGTGCCAGCAGCCAATCCCGACAGGGGGGCTATGGCTACACCTTC
.	TRBV11-3	19	many	TRBJ2-6	CASSLPLRPLESGANVLTF	TGTGCCAGCAGCTTACCCCTTAGACCCCTAGAGTCTGGGGCCAACGTCCTGACTTTC
.	TRBV6-1	12	.	TRBJ1-2	CASSEKTRGYTF	TGTGCCAGCAGTGAAAAGACCAGGGGCTACACCTTC
.	TRBV20-1	15	.	TRBJ2-2	CSASARESNTGELFF	TGCAGTGCTTCGGCCAGGGAGTCGAACACCGGGGAGCTGTTTTTT
.	TRBV20-1	11	many	TRBJ2-5	CSARPQETQYF	TGCAGTGCTAGGCCCCAAGAGACCCAGTACTTC
TRBD1	TRBV20-1	14	many	TRBJ2-7	CSARDRVTSYEQYF	TGCAGTGCGCGGGACAGGGTTACCTCCTACGAGCAGTACTTC
TRBD1	TRBV15	18	.	TRBJ2-7	CATSREGPGDRYTYEQYF	TGTGCCACCAGCAGAGAGGGCCCTGGGGACAGGTACACCTACGAGCAGTACTTC
.	TRBV29-1	14	many	TRBJ2-1	CSVERADRYNEQFF	TGCAGCGTTGAAAGGGCGGACAGATACAATGAGCAGTTCTTC
.	TRBV28	14	.	TRBJ1-2	CASSLVPVGYGYTF	TGTGCCAGCAGTTTAGTTCCAGTCGGCTATGGCTACACCTTC
TRBD2	TRBV7-8	16	many	TRBJ2-7	CASSPRTSGGVYEQYF	TGTGCCAGCAGCCCTAGGACTAGCGGGGGAGTCTACGAGCAGTACTTC
.	TRBV6-1	17	few	TRBJ1-6	CASSEARTTDYNSPLHF	TGTGCCAGCAGTGAAGCGAGGACAACCGACTATAATTCACCCCTCCACTTT
TRBD2	TRBV27	19	many	TRBJ2-1	CASSSRLVWGSGTYNEQFF	TGTGCCAGCAGTTCCCGCCTGGTTTGGGGTAGCGGGACCTACAATGAGCAGTTCTTC
.	TRBV7-2	16	many	TRBJ2-7	CASRAGLWVSSYEQYF	TGTGCCAGCAGGGCGGGTTTATGGGTTAGCTCCTACGAGCAGTACTTC
.	TRBV20-1	13	many	TRBJ2-1	CSAWRAGYYEQFF	TGCAGTGCCTGGCGGGCGGGATATTATGAGCAGTTCTTC
TRBD1	TRBV18	16	few	TRBJ1-3	CASSSDRAGLGNTIYF	TGTGCCAGCTCGTCAGACAGGGCGGGCCTCGGAAACACCATATATTTT
.	TRBV12-5	15	.	TRBJ2-1	CASGIPWRGYNEQFF	TGTGCTAGTGGTATACCCTGGAGGGGGTACAATGAGCAGTTCTTC
.	TRBV28	14	many	TRBJ2-7	CASRDSSSIYEQYF	TGTGCCAGCAGAGACTCCTCAAGCATCTACGAGCAGTACTTC
.	TRBV4-1	13	many	TRBJ2-5	CASSQVIRETQYF	TGCGCCAGCAGCCAAGTCATACGCGAGACCCAGTACTTC
.	TRBV6-2/TRBV6-3	13	few	TRBJ1-4	CASRRQINEKLFF	TGTGCCAGCAGAAGGCAGATAAATGAAAAACTGTTTTTT
.	TRBV7-8	13	few	TRBJ2-7	CASSLGLRDQQYF	TGTGCCAGCAGCTTAGGATTACGGGACCAGCAGTACTTC
TRBD1	TRBV18	15	many	TRBJ1-3	CASSSDRVSGNTIYF	TGTGCCAGCTCGTCGGACAGGGTATCTGGAAACACCATATATTTT
.	TRBV20-1	15	many	TRBJ1-5	CSAVTRVSSNQPQHF	TGCAGTGCTGTTACGAGGGTTTCAAGCAATCAGCCCCAGCATTTT
TRBD2	TRBV19	17	few	TRBJ2-1	CASSIVRLAGAYNEQFF	TGTGCCAGTAGTATAGTTCGGTTGGCGGGAGCCTACAATGAGCAGTTCTTC
TRBD1	TRBV7-2	15	many	TRBJ1-2	CASSLDGGGFYGYTF	TGTGCCAGCAGCTTAGATGGAGGGGGCTTCTATGGCTACACCTTC
.	TRBV18	15	many	TRBJ1-2	CASSPLGTRAYGYTF	TGTGCCAGCTCACCACTCGGGACAAGGGCATATGGCTACACCTTC
TRBD2	TRBV20-1	14	.	TRBJ2-1	CSAPTQREYNEQFF	TGCAGTGCTCCAACCCAGCGGGAATACAATGAGCAGTTCTTC
.	TRBV12-3/TRBV12-4	14	many	TRBJ1-6	CASSLGLHNSPLHF	TGTGCCAGCAGTTTGGGACTGCATAATTCACCCCTCCACTTT
.	TRBV6-1	17	.	TRBJ1-6	CASSRLKKRGGNSPLHF	TGTGCCAGCAGTCGTCTCAAAAAGCGAGGGGGAAATTCACCCCTCCACTTT
TRBD2	TRBV18	16	.	TRBJ2-1	CASSPANLAGRERQFF	TGTGCCAGCTCACCAGCCAATCTAGCGGGCCGAGAACGGCAGTTCTTC
.	TRBV6-5	17	few	TRBJ2-5	CASSYSAGAGSAETQYF	TGTGCCAGCAGTTACTCCGCCGGGGCGGGGTCCGCGGAGACCCAGTACTTC
.	TRBV18	14	.	TRBJ1-6	CASSPSLGRGPLHF	TGTGCCAGCTCACCATCATTGGGACGGGGACCCCTCCACTTT
TRBD2	TRBV29-1	13	many	TRBJ2-3	CSGVRLAGSTQYF	TGCAGCGGCGTAAGACTAGCCGGGAGTACGCAGTATTTT
.	TRBV28	15	few	TRBJ1-1	CASSFWGTTNTEAFF	TGTGCCAGCAGTTTCTGGGGGACGACGAACACTGAAGCTTTCTTT
.	TRBV11-1	17	many	TRBJ2-1	CASSLAHAGPSYNEQFF	TGTGCCAGCAGCTTAGCCCACGCGGGCCCATCCTACAATGAGCAGTTCTTC
TRBD1	TRBV13	16	many	TRBJ2-1	CASSPRDRGDHNEQFF	TGTGCCAGCAGCCCAAGGGACAGGGGGGACCACAATGAGCAGTTCTTC
.	TRBV7-3	13	many	TRBJ2-1	CASSLTGGQEQFF	TGTGCCAGCAGCTTAACGGGGGGCCAGGAGCAGTTCTTC
.	TRBV7-2	12	many	TRBJ2-7	CASSYLRNEQYF	TGTGCCAGCAGCTACCTCAGAAACGAGCAGTACTTC
.	TRBV7-9	15	many	TRBJ2-7	CASSSGGDATYEQYF	TGTGCCAGCAGCTCCGGAGGGGACGCCACCTACGAGCAGTACTTC
.	TRBV7-2	14	.	TRBJ2-5	CASSLEGYLGTQYF	TGTGCCAGCAGCTTAGAAGGTTACTTAGGGACCCAGTACTTC
.	TRBV11-2	15	many	TRBJ2-7	CASSLWTGQAFEQYF	TGTGCCAGCAGCTTATGGACGGGGCAGGCCTTCGAGCAGTACTTC
TRBD2	TRBV15	21	many	TRBJ2-3	CAIPDALKAGGPFYSTDTQYF	TGTGCCATCCCAGACGCTCTCAAAGCGGGAGGGCCCTTTTATAGCACAGATACGCAGTATTTT
TRBD1	TRBV20-1	14	many	TRBJ1-1	CSARRTGWDTEAFF	TGCAGTGCTCGCCGGACAGGTTGGGACACTGAAGCTTTCTTT